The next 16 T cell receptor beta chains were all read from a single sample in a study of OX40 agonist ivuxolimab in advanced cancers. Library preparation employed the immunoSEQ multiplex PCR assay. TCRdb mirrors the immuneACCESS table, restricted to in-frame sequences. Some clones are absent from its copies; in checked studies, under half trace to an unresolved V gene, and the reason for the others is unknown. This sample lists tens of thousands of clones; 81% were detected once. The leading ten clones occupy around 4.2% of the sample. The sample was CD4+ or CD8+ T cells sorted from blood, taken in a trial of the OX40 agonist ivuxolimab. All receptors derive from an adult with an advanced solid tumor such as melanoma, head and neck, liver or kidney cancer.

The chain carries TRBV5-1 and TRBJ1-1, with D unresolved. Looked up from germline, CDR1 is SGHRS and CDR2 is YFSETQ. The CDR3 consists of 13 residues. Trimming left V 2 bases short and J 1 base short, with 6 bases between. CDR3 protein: CASSFNGNTEAFF. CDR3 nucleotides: TGCGCCAGCAGCTTCAACGGGAACACTGAAGCTTTCTTT.

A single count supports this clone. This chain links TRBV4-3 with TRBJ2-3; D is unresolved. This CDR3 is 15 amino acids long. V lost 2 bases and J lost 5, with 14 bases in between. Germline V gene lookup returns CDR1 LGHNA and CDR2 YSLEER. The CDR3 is CASSQSQIPGDTQYF. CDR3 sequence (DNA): TGCGCCAGCAGCCAAAGTCAGATTCCCGGAGATACGCAGTATTTT.

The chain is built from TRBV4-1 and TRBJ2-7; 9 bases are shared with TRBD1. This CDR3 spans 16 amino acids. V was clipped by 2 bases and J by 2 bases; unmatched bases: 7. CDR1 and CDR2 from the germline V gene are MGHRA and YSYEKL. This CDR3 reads CASSQYGQGLTYEQYF. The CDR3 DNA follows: TGCGCCAGCAGCCAATATGGACAGGGGTTGACCTACGAGCAGTACTTC.

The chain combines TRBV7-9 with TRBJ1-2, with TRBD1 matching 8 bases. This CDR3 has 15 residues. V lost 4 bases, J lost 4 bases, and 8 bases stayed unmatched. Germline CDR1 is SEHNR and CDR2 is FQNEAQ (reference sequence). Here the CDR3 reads CASSSHGQGAYGYTF. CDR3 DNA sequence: TGTGCCAGCAGCTCCCATGGGCAGGGGGCCTATGGCTACACCTTC. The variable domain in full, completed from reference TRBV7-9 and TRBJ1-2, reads DTGVSQNPRHKITKRGQNVTFRCDPISEHNRLYWYRQTLGQGPEFLTYFQNEAQLEKSRLLSDRFSAERPKGSFSTLEIQRTEQGDSAMYLCASSSHGQGAYGYTFGSGTRLTVV.

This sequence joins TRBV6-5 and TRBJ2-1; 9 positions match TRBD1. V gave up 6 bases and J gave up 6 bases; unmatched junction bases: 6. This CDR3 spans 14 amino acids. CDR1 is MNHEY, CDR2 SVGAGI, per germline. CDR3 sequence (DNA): TGTGCCAGCAGGGGACAGGGAAGGGCCAATGAGCAGTTCTTC. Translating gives CASRGQGRANEQFF.

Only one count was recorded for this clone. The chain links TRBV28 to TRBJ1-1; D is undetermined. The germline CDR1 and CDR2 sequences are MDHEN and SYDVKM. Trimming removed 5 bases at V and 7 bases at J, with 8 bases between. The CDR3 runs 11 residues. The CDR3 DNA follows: TGTGCCAGCAGTAGCACTTTTGAAGCTTTCTTT. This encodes CASSSTFEAFF. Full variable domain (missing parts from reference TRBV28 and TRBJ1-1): DVKVTQSSRYLVKRTGEKVFLECVQDMDHENMFWYRQDPGLGLRLIYFSYDVKMKEKGDIPEGYSVSREKKERFSLILESASTNQTSMYLCASSSTFEAFFGQGTRLTVV.

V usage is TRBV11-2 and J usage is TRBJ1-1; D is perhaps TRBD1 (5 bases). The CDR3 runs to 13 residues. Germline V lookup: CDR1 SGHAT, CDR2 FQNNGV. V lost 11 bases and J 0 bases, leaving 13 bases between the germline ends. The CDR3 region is CAGRQHMNTEAFF. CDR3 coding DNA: TGTGCCGGAAGACAGCACATGAACACTGAAGCTTTCTTT.

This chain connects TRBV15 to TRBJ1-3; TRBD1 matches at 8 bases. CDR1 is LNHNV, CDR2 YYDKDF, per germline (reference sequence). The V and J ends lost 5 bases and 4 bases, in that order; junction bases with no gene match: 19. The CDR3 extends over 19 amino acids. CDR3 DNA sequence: TGTGCCACCAGCGGGAGGCCTTCCATTCCCGGACAGGGAGGAAACACCATATATTTT. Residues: CATSGRPSIPGQGGNTIYF.

For the CDR3, the DNA is TGTGCCAGCAGCTTTCAGAAGAACACTGAAGCTTTCTTT. Translated, it gives CASSFQKNTEAFF. The chain recombines TRBV7-9 with TRBJ1-1; D is unclear. Trimming took off 3 bases at V and 1 base at J, with 6 bases between the two ends. CDR1 SEHNR and CDR2 FQNEAQ come from the germline V gene (reference sequence). The CDR3 is 13 residues long. The full variable domain, in which reference TRBV7-9 and TRBJ1-1 provide the parts outside the CDR3, is DTGVSQNPRHKITKRGQNVTFRCDPISEHNRLYWYRQTLGQGPEFLTYFQNEAQLEKSRLLSDRFSAERPKGSFSTLEIQRTEQGDSAMYLCASSFQKNTEAFFGQGTRLTVV.

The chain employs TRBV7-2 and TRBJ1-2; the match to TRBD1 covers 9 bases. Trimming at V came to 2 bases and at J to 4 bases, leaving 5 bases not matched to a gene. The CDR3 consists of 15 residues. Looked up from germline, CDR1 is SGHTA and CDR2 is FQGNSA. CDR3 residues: CASSLSDRGIYGYTF. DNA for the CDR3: TGTGCCAGCAGCTTAAGCGACAGGGGGATCTATGGCTACACCTTC.

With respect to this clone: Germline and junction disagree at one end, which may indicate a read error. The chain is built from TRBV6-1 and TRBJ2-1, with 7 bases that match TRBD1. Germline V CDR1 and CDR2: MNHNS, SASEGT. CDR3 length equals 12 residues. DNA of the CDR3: TGTGCCAGCAGTGAATTTGACAGGGCTTTTCTCTTC. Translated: CASSEFDRAFLF.

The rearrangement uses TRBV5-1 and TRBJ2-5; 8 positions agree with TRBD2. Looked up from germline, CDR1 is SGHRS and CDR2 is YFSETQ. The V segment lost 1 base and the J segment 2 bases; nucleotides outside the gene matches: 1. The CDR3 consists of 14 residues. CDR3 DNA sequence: TGCGCCAGCAGCTTGTCTAGCGGGCAAGAGACCCAGTACTTC. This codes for CASSLSSGQETQYF.

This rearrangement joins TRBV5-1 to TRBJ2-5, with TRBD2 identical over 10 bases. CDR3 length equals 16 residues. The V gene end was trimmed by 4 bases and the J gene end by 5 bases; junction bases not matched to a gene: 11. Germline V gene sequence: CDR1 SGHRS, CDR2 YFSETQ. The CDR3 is CASSPGGSGGSETQYF. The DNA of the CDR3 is TGCGCCAGCAGCCCGGGCGGTAGCGGGGGGAGCGAGACCCAGTACTTC. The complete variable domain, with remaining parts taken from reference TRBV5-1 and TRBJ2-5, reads KAGVTQTPRYLIKTRGQQVTLSCSPISGHRSVSWYQQTPGQGLQFLFEYFSETQRNKGNFPGRFSGRQFSNSRSEMNVSTLELGDSALYLCASSPGGSGGSETQYFGPGTRLLVL.

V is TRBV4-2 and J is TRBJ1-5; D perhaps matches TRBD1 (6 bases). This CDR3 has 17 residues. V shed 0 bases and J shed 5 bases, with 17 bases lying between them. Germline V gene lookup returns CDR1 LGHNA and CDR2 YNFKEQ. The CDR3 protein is CASSQDQLGGRDQPQHF. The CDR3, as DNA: TGTGCCAGCAGCCAAGACCAACTTGGGGGGCGGGATCAGCCCCAGCATTTT.

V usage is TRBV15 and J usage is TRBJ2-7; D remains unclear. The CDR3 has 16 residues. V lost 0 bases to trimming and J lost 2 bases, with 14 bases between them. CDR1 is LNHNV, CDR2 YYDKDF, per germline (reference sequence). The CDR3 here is CATSRDGRDTAYEQYF. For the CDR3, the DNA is TGTGCCACCAGCAGAGATGGAAGAGATACCGCCTACGAGCAGTACTTC.

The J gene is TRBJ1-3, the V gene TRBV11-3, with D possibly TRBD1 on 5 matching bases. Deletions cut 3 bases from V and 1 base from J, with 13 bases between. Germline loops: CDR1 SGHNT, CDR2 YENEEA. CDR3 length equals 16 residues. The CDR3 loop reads CASSLDTRWSGNTIYF. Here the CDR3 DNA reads TGTGCCAGCAGCTTGGACACCCGTTGGTCTGGAAACACCATATATTTT.